The rows below give T cell receptor beta chains drawn from one sample of a study of CD8+ T cells in alopecia areata. Some clones are missing from TCRdb's copy, which holds only in-frame ones; the method was immunoSEQ multiplex PCR. The table records 150,000 or so clones, about 60% of them present only once. The sample consisted of CD4+ T cells sorted from blood, taken at week 0. The receptors here all came from a human donor with alopecia areata. Each CDR3 is given with its conserved first and last residue. D genes are given only for firm matches. Size is omitted from some rows. Given values are once, few, many or a class for expanded clones.

>TRBJ1-5|TRBV5-5|TRBD1|NA
TGTGCCAGCAGCTGGGGACAGGGAAACGGGCCCCAGCATTTT
CASSWGQGNGPQHF
>TRBJ1-1|TRBV9|TRBD1|few
TGTGCCAGCAGCCCTGGGACAGGAGGGATGAACACTGAAGCTTTCTTT
CASSPGTGGMNTEAFF
>TRBJ2-5|TRBV6-6|NA|NA
TGTGCCAGCAGTTACGGCGGGGACCAAGAGACCCAGTACTTC
CASSYGGDQETQYF
>TRBJ2-3|TRBV29-1|TRBD1|NA
TGCAGCGTTGAACCCGGGACAGGGGGCACAGATACGCAGTATTTT
CSVEPGTGGTDTQYF
>TRBJ2-1|TRBV30|TRBD2|NA
TGTGCCTGGAGTAGGACTAGCGGGGGGAATGAGCAGTTCTTC
CAWSRTSGGNEQFF
>TRBJ1-4|TRBV30|NA|NA
TGTGCCTGGAGTCCGGGGCCGATTGAAAAACTGTTTTTT
CAWSPGPIEKLFF
>TRBJ2-5|TRBV7-8|NA|NA
TGTGCCAGCAGCTTAGCCTCGGGGATTCAAGAGACCCAGTACTTC
CASSLASGIQETQYF
>TRBJ1-6|TRBV11-2|NA|once
TGTGCCAGCAGCTTGGAGAACAGGCGGATCAGTTCACCCCTCCACTTT
CASSLENRRISSPLHF
>TRBJ2-7|TRBV29-1|TRBD1|NA
TGCAGCGGAAGAACAGGGGCCTACGAGCAGTACTTC
CSGRTGAYEQYF
>TRBJ2-7|TRBV2|NA|NA
TGTGCCAGCAGGACTGGATACGAGCAGTACTTC
CASRTGYEQYF
>TRBJ1-1|TRBV29-1|TRBD1|once
TGCAGCGTTCGACAGGGTAGTGCCACTGAAGCTTTCTTT
CSVRQGSATEAFF
>TRBJ2-2|TRBV4-2|TRBD1|NA
TGTGCCAGCAGCCCCGGACAGGGCCAGTTCGGGGAGCTGTTTTTT
CASSPGQGQFGELFF
>TRBJ2-7|TRBV7-3|TRBD1|NA
TGTGCCAGCAGCTTAATGTTCGGACAGGGCTACGAGCAGTACTTC
CASSLMFGQGYEQYF
>TRBJ1-5|TRBV7-6|NA|NA
TGTGCCAGCAGCTTAGGGACAGATAGCAATCAGCCCCAGCATTTT
CASSLGTDSNQPQHF
>TRBJ1-1|TRBV2|NA|few
TGTGCCAGCAAGCAGGGTAAAACTGAAGCTTTCTTT
CASKQGKTEAFF
>TRBJ2-3|TRBV5-6|NA|once
TGTGCCAGCAGCTTGGTCGGGCAGGGAAGCACAGATACGCAGTATTTT
CASSLVGQGSTDTQYF
>TRBJ2-5|TRBV11-2|NA|NA
TGTGCCAGCAGCCACTATCGAGGGGGGATACAAGAGACCCAGTACTTC
CASSHYRGGIQETQYF
>TRBJ1-5|TRBV5-6|NA|NA
TGTGCCAGCAGCTCGGACCCGACAGGTAATCAGCCCCAGCATTTT
CASSSDPTGNQPQHF
>TRBJ2-4|TRBV29-1|NA|few
TGCAGCGTTGCAACCGAAAACATTCAGTACTTC
CSVATENIQYF
>TRBJ2-6|TRBV6-6|NA|few
TGTGCCAGCACCCGTGGGGACTCTGGGGCCAACGTCCTGACTTTC
CASTRGDSGANVLTF
>TRBJ2-5|TRBV30|NA|NA
TGTGCCTGGATCCAGAACCAAGAGACCCAGTACTTC
CAWIQNQETQYF
>TRBJ2-7|TRBV11-2|NA|NA
TGTGCCAGCAGCCCGGGAGCCGGGACCTCGACGGGGGAGCAGTACTTC
CASSPGAGTSTGEQYF
>TRBJ2-2|TRBV2|NA|NA
TGTGCCAGCCACTTGGGGGGCTTCACCGGGGAGCTGTTTTTT
CASHLGGFTGELFF
>TRBJ1-1|TRBV29-1|NA|NA
TGCAGCGTAATCCTAATGTGGGGGAACACTGAAGCTTTCTTT
CSVILMWGNTEAFF
>TRBJ2-5|TRBV7-3|NA|NA
TGTGCCAGCAGCACCACGACTGGAGAGACCCAGTACTTC
CASSTTTGETQYF
>TRBJ2-6|TRBV9|TRBD1|NA
TGTGCCAGCAGCGTCAGTCCCGGGACAGGGACTGGGGCCAACGTCCTGACTTTC
CASSVSPGTGTGANVLTF
>TRBJ2-3|TRBV7-9|NA|NA
TGTGCCAGCGCTGAGTTACTGGTCGCAGATACGCAGTATTTT
CASAELLVADTQYF
>TRBJ1-2|TRBV9|NA|NA
TGTGCCAGCAGCGTTGGACGGACAGCCTATGGCTACACCTTC
CASSVGRTAYGYTF
>TRBJ1-2|TRBV5-1|TRBD1|NA
TGCGCCAGCAGCCTAAGACAGGGGGCGGCTGGCTACACCTTC
CASSLRQGAAGYTF
>TRBJ1-1|TRBV29-1|NA|NA
TGCAGCGCTTCACAGACCATGAACACTGAAGCTTTCTTT
CSASQTMNTEAFF
>TRBJ2-5|TRBV5-1|TRBD2|NA
TGCGCCAGCAGCCCATCAGCGGGGGGCCGTGGGGAGACCCAGTACTTC
CASSPSAGGRGETQYF